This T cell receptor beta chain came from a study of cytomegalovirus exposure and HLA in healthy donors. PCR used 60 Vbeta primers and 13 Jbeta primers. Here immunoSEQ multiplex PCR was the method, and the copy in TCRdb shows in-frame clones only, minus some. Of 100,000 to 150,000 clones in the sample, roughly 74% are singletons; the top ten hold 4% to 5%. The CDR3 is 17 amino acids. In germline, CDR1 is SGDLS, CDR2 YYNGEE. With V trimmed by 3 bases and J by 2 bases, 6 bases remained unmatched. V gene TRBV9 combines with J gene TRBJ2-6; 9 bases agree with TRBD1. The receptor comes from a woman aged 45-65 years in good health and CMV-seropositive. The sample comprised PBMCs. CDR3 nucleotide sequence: TGTGCCAGCAGCGCACGAACAGGGGGCACTGGGGCCAACGTCCTGACTTTC. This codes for CASSARTGGTGANVLTF. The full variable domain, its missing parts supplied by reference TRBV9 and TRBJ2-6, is DSGVTQTPKHLITATGQRVTLRCSPRSGDLSVYWYQQSLDQGLQFLIQYYNGEERAKGNILERFSAQQFPDLHSELNLSSLELGDSALYFCASSARTGGTGANVLTFGAGSRLTVL.